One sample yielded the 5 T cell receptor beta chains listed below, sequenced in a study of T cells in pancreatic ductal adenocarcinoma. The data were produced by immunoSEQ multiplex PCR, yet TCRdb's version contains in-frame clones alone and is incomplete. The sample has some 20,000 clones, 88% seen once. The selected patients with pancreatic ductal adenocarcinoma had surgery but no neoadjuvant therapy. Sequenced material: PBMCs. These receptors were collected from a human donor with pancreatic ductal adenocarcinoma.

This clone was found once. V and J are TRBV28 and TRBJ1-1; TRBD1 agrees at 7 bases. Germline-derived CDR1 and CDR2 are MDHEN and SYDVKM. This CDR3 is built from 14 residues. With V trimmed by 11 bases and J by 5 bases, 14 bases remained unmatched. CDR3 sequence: CASSRPDRVTEAFF. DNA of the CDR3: TGTGCCTCCTCTCGACCAGACAGGGTTACTGAAGCTTTCTTT. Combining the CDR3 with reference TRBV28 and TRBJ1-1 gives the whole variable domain DVKVTQSSRYLVKRTGEKVFLECVQDMDHENMFWYRQDPGLGLRLIYFSYDVKMKEKGDIPEGYSVSREKKERFSLILESASTNQTSMYLCASSRPDRVTEAFFGQGTRLTVV.

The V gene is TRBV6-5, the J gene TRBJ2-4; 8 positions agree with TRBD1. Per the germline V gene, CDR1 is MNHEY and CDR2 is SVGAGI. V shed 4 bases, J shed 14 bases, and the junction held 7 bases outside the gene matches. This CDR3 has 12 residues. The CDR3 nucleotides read TGTGCCAGCAGTTCAGGACAGGGCCCTGAGTACTTC. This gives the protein CASSSGQGPEYF.

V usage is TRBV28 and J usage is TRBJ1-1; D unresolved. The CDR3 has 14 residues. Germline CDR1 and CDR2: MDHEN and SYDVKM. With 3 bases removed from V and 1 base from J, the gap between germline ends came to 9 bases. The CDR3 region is CASSLGVWNTEAFF. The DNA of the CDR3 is TGTGCCAGCAGTTTGGGCGTGTGGAACACTGAAGCTTTCTTT.

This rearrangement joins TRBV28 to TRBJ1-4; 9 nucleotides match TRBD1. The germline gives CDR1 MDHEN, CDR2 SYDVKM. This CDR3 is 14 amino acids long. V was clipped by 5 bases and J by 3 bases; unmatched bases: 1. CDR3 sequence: CASSRQGANEKLFF. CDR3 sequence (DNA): TGTGCCAGCAGTCGACAGGGGGCTAATGAAAAACTGTTTTTT.

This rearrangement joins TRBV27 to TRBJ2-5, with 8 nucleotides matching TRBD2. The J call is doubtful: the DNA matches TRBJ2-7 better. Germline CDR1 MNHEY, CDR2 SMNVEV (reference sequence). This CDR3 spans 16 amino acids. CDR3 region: CASTPLSRGDRHEQYF. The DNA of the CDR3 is TGTGCCAGCACCCCTTTATCGCGGGGGGATCGTCACGAGCAGTACTTC.